This T cell receptor beta chain was recorded in a study of post-analysis software for immune sequencing data. As concerns this clonotype: What it binds is unknown.

The V gene's germline CDR1 is SQVTM and CDR2 ANQGSEA. The CDR3 is made up of 12 amino acids. V was shortened by 7 bases and J by 5 bases, with 14 bases between the two germline ends. The study's findings and limits: Roughly five TRBV segments were significantly more frequent in patients than in controls. TRBV5-6, TRBV5-1 and TRBV20-1 were among these segments.

Tagging with unique molecular identifiers was a feature of the TCR beta cDNA libraries. TCRdb analysed the PCR reads with MiXCR anew, one entry per CDR3 protein. The table includes fewer than 850,000 distinct CDR3 sequences, just over 45% detected once. The receptor comes from a girl between 5 and 17 years old with multiple sclerosis. Sequencing was performed on blood. This chain joins TRBV29-1 and TRBJ1-1, with D tentatively TRBD1 (5 bases). CDR3 in amino acids: CSAPWGGTEAFF. The CDR3 nucleotides are TGCAGCGCCCCATGGGGCGGAACTGAAGCTTTCTTT.